This T cell receptor (beta chain) was observed in a study of T-cell reconstitution after alpha-beta-depleted transplantation in children. Preparation of the TCRbeta library involved a method that used unique molecular identifiers. TCRdb recomputed calls from the PCR reads with MiXCR, one row per CDR3 protein. The sample lists fewer than 700,000 distinct CDR3 sequences; over 10% were seen once. This clonotype appeared a few times. Antigen unknown. Overall study findings and caveats: Reports say that about two months after transplant, the alpha-beta T cells came out of several hundred graft clones that had expanded. At day 60, the high TCRbeta diversity found in some patients originated from recipient T cells and thymic progenitors that had survived. After one year, T-cell counts and TCRbeta diversity mostly came from new T cells.

The CDR3 runs to 14 residues. The V gene's germline CDR1 is DFQATT and CDR2 SNEGSKA (reference sequence). The chain carries TRBV20-1 and TRBJ2-3, with 7 bases lining up with TRBD2. The sequences come from PBMCs, mostly from graft donor cells, collected 360 days after TCRalphabeta/CD19-depleted stem cell transplant. This receptor was obtained from a male patient under 18 who had a stem cell transplant for acute myeloid leukemia, so the T cells may come from the graft donor. As DNA, the CDR3 is TGCCCTCTTACAGCGGGGATGTGCACAGATACGCAGTATTTT. It encodes CPLTAGMCTDTQYF.